Listed below are T cell receptor beta chains from one sample, sequenced in a study of blood T cells in healthy people across ages. Via MiXCR, TCRdb re-called the 5' RACE reads, giving one row per CDR3 protein. The sample yields fewer than 900,000 distinct CDR3 sequences, 35% to 45% seen once. The sequenced sample consisted of blood. The origin of the receptors is a woman in her fifties or sixties in good health. The CDR3 runs from the conserved cysteine through the conserved F or W. The order of the fields is clone size, V gene, J gene, D gene, CDR3 protein, CDR3 DNA. A D gene is named only where the DNA matches it firmly. Clone size is stated in some rows and not others, as once, few, many or a class when expanded.

>few|TRBV28|TRBJ2-5|TRBD2
CASSSSSGRSQGMGTQYF
TGTGCCAGCAGTTCCTCTAGCGGGAGATCGCAGGGGATGGGGACCCAGTACTTC
>many|TRBV5-5|TRBJ2-1|TRBD1
CASSSRQGDPFF
TGTGCCAGCAGCTCCAGACAGGGAGACCCGTTCTTC
>few|TRBV18|TRBJ2-5|TRBD1
CASSGPGQGDQETQYF
TGTGCCAGCTCAGGACCGGGACAGGGAGACCAAGAGACCCAGTACTTC
>-|TRBV30|TRBJ2-4|TRBD1
CAWSPGTGHIKNIQYF
TGTGCCTGGAGTCCCGGGACAGGGCACATTAAAAACATTCAGTACTTC
>many|TRBV12-3/TRBV12-4|TRBJ2-1|TRBD2
CASNPLGTSSYNEQFF
TGTGCCAGCAATCCATTGGGGACTAGCTCCTACAATGAGCAGTTCTTC
>-|TRBV3-1|TRBJ1-5|TRBD1
CASSQGAGGVSNQPQHF
TGTGCCAGCAGCCAAGGGGCAGGGGGCGTAAGCAATCAGCCCCAGCATTTT
>few|TRBV20-1|TRBJ2-1|TRBD2
CSARYGLVTGVGNEQFF
TGCAGTGCGCGCTATGGACTAGTCACGGGAGTGGGCAATGAGCAGTTCTTC
>few|TRBV7-7|TRBJ2-2|-
CASSLDSTNTGELFF
TGTGCCAGCAGCCTGGACAGCACGAACACCGGGGAGCTGTTTTTT
>-|TRBV18|TRBJ2-6|-
CASSKEETGFAGANVLTF
TGTGCCAGCTCAAAGGAAGAAACAGGGTTCGCTGGGGCCAACGTCCTGACTTTC
>few|TRBV15|TRBJ2-5|-
CATSRDQGTGQTQYF
TGTGCCACCAGCAGAGATCAGGGCACGGGGCAGACCCAGTACTTC
>-|TRBV21-1|TRBJ2-1|-
CASSKELAGGSDEQFF
TGTGCCAGCAGCAAAGAACTAGCGGGGGGGAGCGATGAGCAGTTCTTC
>few|TRBV14|TRBJ2-3|TRBD1
CASSLEQGKGTDTQYF
TGTGCCAGCAGCCTAGAACAGGGGAAGGGCACAGATACGCAGTATTTT
>-|TRBV7-2|TRBJ2-1|-
CASSASSAYNEQFF
TGTGCCAGCAGTGCCTCCTCGGCCTACAATGAGCAGTTCTTC
>-|TRBV6-6|TRBJ2-4|-
CASSYSRVAKNIQYF
TGTGCCAGCAGTTACTCCAGGGTAGCCAAAAACATTCAGTACTTC
>-|TRBV14|TRBJ2-7|TRBD2
CASSQLVRTSGDSYEQYF
TGTGCCAGCAGCCAATTAGTAAGGACTAGCGGGGACTCCTACGAGCAGTACTTC